A selection of T cell receptor beta chains follows, all from one sample in a study of human T cells and chemical hapten exposure. TCRdb reanalysed the RACE reads using MiXCR and keeps one entry per CDR3 protein. The sample contains tens of thousands of distinct CDR3 sequences, approximately 10% of which appear only once. Sequencing was performed on whole blood, taken in connection with sensitization to the hapten diphenylcyclopropenone (DPC). The receptors were gathered from a woman between 50 and 59 years old with alopecia areata. Some clones in this sample may be carry-over from other donors' samples. The CDR3 runs from the conserved cysteine through the conserved F or W. The order of the fields is D gene, clone size, V gene, J gene, CDR3 protein, CDR3 DNA. D genes are given only for firm matches. Clone size appears in some rows only: once, few, many, or a class for an expanded clone.

>-|many|TRBV12-3/TRBV12-4|TRBJ1-1
CASSQRWEGTEAFF
TGTGCCAGCAGTCAAAGGTGGGAGGGCACTGAAGCTTTCTTT
>TRBD1|-|TRBV29-1|TRBJ2-1
CSVMTGDSYNEQFF
TGCAGCGTTATGACAGGGGACTCCTACAATGAGCAGTTCTTC
>-|few|TRBV27|TRBJ1-4
CASRYDTNNEKLFF
TGTGCCAGCAGATACGACACGAATAATGAAAAACTGTTTTTT
>-|few|TRBV21-1|TRBJ2-7
CASSKKDGRQGRDWGPYEQYF
TGTGCCAGCAGCAAAAAAGACGGGAGACAGGGCCGGGACTGGGGCCCCTACGAGCAGTACTTC
>TRBD2|-|TRBV7-2|TRBJ2-7
CASSLEAGVIYEQYF
TGTGCCAGCAGCTTAGAAGCGGGAGTCATTTACGAGCAGTACTTC
>TRBD1|-|TRBV7-7|TRBJ2-7
CASSFRQGPPYEQYF
TGTGCCAGCAGCTTCCGACAGGGCCCCCCCTACGAGCAGTACTTC
>-|many|TRBV12-3/TRBV12-4|TRBJ1-5
CASSFTQPQHF
TGTGCCAGCAGTTTCACCCAGCCCCAGCATTTT
>-|many|TRBV7-2|TRBJ1-2
CASSPVGKDGYTF
TGTGCCAGCAGCCCAGTGGGGAAAGATGGCTACACCTTC
>-|many|TRBV7-6|TRBJ1-3
CASSFDISGNTIYF
TGTGCCAGCAGCTTCGACATCTCTGGAAACACCATATATTTT
>TRBD1|few|TRBV7-8|TRBJ2-7
CASSSTGGFYEQYF
TGTGCCAGCAGCTCGACAGGGGGCTTCTACGAGCAGTACTTC
>-|-|TRBV4-1|TRBJ2-2
CASSLDSPNTGELFF
TGCGCCAGCAGCCTGGACAGTCCGAACACCGGGGAGCTGTTTTTT